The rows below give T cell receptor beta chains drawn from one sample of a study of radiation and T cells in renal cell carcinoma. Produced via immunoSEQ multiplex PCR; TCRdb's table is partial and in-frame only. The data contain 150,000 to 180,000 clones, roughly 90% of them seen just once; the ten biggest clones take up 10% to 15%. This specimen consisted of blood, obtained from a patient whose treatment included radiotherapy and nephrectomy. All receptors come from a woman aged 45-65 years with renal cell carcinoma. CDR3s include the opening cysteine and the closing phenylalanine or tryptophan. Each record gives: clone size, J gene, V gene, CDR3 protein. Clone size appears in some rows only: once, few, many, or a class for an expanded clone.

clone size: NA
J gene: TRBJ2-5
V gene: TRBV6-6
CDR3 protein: CASSYGDSGGEETQYF

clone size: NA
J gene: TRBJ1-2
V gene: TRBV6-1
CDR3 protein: CASSGTGGYGYTF

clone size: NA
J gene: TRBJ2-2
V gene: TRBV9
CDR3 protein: CASSVVVGAGELFF

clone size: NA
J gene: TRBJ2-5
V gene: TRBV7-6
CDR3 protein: CASSLGVGNQETQYF

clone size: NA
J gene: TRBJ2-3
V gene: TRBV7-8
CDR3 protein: CASSAGLAGGYFTDTQYF

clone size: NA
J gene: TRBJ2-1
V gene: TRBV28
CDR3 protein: CASRAGAPLSSYNEQFF

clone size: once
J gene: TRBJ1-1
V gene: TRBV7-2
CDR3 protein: CASSFSGPRGATEAFF

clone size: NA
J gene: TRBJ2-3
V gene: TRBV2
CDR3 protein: CASRDDRVSDTQYF

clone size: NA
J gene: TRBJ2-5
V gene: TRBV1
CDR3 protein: CTSSLSGGTYQFQYF

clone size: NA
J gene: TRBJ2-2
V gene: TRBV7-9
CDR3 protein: CASSLAGTGWNTGELFF

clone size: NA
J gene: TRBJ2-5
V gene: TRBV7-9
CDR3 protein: CASSSSPGLAEETQYF

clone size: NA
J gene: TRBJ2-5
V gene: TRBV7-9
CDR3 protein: CASIPGLAGLQETQYF

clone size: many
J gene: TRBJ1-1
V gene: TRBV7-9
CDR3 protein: CASSTPRTEEAFF

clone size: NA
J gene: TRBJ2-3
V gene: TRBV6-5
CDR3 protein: CASSRQGKGTDTQYF

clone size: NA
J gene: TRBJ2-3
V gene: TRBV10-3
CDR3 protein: CAISEKGVTDTQYF

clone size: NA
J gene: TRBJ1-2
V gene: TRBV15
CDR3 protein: CATSRDAGPSGYGYTF

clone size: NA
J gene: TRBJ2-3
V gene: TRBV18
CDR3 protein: CASSPPTRTDTQYF

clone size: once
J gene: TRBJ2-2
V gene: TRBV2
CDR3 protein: CASSEVWGGGELFF

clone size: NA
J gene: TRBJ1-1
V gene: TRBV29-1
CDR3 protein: CSAQGQVAEAFF

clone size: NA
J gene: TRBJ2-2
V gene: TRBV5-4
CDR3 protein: CASTDRAATGELFF

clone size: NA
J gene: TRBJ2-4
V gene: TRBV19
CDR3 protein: CASSIKGFLGAKNIQYF

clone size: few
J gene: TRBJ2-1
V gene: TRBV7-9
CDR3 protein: CASRFSGGRSYNEQFF

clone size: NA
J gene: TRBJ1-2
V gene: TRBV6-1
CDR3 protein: CASALNYGYTF

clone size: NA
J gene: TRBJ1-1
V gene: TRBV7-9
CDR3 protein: CASIGEGGTEAFF

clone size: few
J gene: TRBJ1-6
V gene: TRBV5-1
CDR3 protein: CASSLVQVENSPLHF

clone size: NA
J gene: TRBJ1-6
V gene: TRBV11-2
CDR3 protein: CASSLGPSGRADTSLHF

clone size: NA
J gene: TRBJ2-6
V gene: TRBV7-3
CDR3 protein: CASSSRLGSGANVLTF

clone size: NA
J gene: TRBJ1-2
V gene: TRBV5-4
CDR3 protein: CASSQGQGASGYTF

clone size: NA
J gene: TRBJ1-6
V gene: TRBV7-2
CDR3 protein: CASSLDPGLGSPLHF

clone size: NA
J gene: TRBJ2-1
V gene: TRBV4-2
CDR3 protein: CASSQAGLLGGNEQFF

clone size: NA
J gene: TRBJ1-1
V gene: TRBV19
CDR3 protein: CASSRDTEAFF

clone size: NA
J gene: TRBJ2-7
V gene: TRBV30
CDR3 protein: CAWSVGGLRVGEQYF

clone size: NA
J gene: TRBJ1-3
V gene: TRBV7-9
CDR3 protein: CASSLRTGTGFGNTIYF

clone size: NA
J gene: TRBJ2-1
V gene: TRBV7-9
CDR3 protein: CASSLVQGTYNEQFF

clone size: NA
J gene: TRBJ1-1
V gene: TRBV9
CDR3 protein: CASSVGRQGTEAFF

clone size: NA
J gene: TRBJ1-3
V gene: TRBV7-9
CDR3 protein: CASSFDRSGGNTIYF

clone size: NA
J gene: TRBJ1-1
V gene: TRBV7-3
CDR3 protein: CASSLGGRNTEAFF

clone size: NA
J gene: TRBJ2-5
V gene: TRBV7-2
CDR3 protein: CASSLAGVTDQYF

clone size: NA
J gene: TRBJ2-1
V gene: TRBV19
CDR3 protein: CASTFLPGQGYNEQFF

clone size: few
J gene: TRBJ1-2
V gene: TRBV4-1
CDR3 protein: CASSQNRDSNYGYTF

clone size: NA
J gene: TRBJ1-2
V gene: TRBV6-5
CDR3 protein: CASGRGVDYGYTF

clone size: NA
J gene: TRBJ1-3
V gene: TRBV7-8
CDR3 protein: CASSLAGQSGNTIYF

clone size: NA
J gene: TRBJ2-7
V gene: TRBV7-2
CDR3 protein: CASSLARQAHEQYF

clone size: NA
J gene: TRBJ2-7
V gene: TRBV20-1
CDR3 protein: CSAGRRGEQYF